The rows below give T cell receptor beta chains drawn from one sample of a study of shared clonotypes between healthy human individuals. Clones were sequenced by immunoSEQ multiplex PCR, and TCRdb holds only the in-frame ones, with some missing. Seen here are 850,000 to 1,200,000 clones, under 80% observed once, and the top ten hold approximately 1.5%. The specimen was memory CD4+ T cells sorted from blood. The receptors were gathered from a man between 18 and 29 years old in good health. Each CDR3 is given with its conserved first and last residue. A D gene is named only where the DNA matches it firmly. Some rows have no size entry. The others give once, few or many, or a class for an expanded clone.

J: TRBJ1-1; D: .; V: TRBV30; size: .; CDR3: CAWSVTDNTEAFF; DNA: TGTGCCTGGAGTGTCACAGACAACACTGAAGCTTTCTTT
J: TRBJ2-3; D: .; V: TRBV6-1; size: .; CDR3: CASKGPKTDTQYF; DNA: TGTGCCAGCAAGGGTCCGAAGACAGATACGCAGTATTTT
J: TRBJ2-3; D: .; V: TRBV5-1; size: few; CDR3: CASSLDDTQYF; DNA: TGCGCCAGCAGCTTGGATGATACGCAGTATTTT
J: TRBJ1-6; D: TRBD1; V: TRBV7-2; size: few; CDR3: CASSAGTGGNSPLHF; DNA: TGTGCCAGCAGCGCCGGGACAGGGGGCAATTCACCCCTCCACTTT
J: TRBJ2-7; D: TRBD2; V: TRBV27; size: .; CDR3: CASRTGLAGEYEQYF; DNA: TGTGCCAGCAGAACTGGACTAGCGGGAGAGTACGAGCAGTACTTC
J: TRBJ2-3; D: .; V: TRBV10-1; size: once; CDR3: CASSAGRSTDTQYF; DNA: TGCGCCAGCAGTGCTGGACGCAGCACAGATACGCAGTATTTT
J: TRBJ1-3; D: .; V: TRBV19; size: .; CDR3: CASSRDTTANTIYF; DNA: TGTGCCAGTAGTAGGGACACCACGGCAAACACCATATATTTT
J: TRBJ1-3; D: TRBD1; V: TRBV30; size: .; CDR3: CAWSAQGAGNTIYF; DNA: TGTGCCTGGAGTGCACAGGGGGCGGGAAACACCATATATTTT
J: TRBJ1-2; D: TRBD1; V: TRBV4-3; size: .; CDR3: CASSQGTGYGYTF; DNA: TGCGCCAGCAGCCAGGGGACAGGTTATGGCTACACCTTC
J: TRBJ2-2; D: .; V: TRBV6-4; size: .; CDR3: CASSPFLGGTTGELFF; DNA: TGTGCCAGCAGTCCTTTTTTGGGAGGAACCACCGGGGAGCTGTTTTTT
J: TRBJ1-4; D: .; V: TRBV6-1; size: .; CDR3: CASTVNSGLGEKLFF; DNA: TGTGCCAGCACCGTGAATTCGGGTCTGGGTGAAAAACTGTTTTTT
J: TRBJ2-1; D: TRBD1; V: TRBV5-1; size: .; CDR3: CASSLAGQGDNEQFF; DNA: TGCGCCAGCAGCTTGGCTGGGCAGGGGGACAATGAGCAGTTCTTC
J: TRBJ2-7; D: TRBD1; V: TRBV30; size: .; CDR3: CAWSALGQGWSYEQYF; DNA: TGTGCCTGGAGTGCTCTGGGACAGGGGTGGTCCTACGAGCAGTACTTC
J: TRBJ2-7; D: TRBD1; V: TRBV29-1; size: .; CDR3: CSGRTGGDEQYF; DNA: TGCAGCGGGCGGACAGGGGGAGACGAGCAGTACTTC
J: TRBJ2-3; D: TRBD2; V: TRBV11-2; size: .; CDR3: CASRPSGGAGTDTQYF; DNA: TGTGCCAGCAGGCCCAGCGGGGGGGCCGGCACAGATACGCAGTATTTT
J: TRBJ1-4; D: .; V: TRBV25-1; size: few; CDR3: CASATLGGEKLFF; DNA: TGTGCCAGCGCCACGCTGGGTGGTGAAAAACTGTTTTTT
J: TRBJ2-3; D: TRBD2; V: TRBV4-2; size: .; CDR3: CASSQEGGTSNTDTQYF; DNA: TGTGCCAGCAGCCAAGAAGGAGGGACTAGCAATACAGATACGCAGTATTTT
J: TRBJ2-3; D: .; V: TRBV6-1; size: .; CDR3: CASSETIRVTQYF; DNA: TGTGCCAGCAGTGAAACCATCCGGGTTACGCAGTATTTT
J: TRBJ2-3; D: TRBD1; V: TRBV7-9; size: .; CDR3: CASSQQGAGDTQYF; DNA: TGTGCCAGCAGCCAACAGGGGGCAGGCGATACGCAGTATTTT
J: TRBJ1-5; D: .; V: TRBV6-1; size: few; CDR3: CASIGAQGPQHF; DNA: TGTGCCAGCATCGGGGCGCAGGGACCCCAGCATTTT